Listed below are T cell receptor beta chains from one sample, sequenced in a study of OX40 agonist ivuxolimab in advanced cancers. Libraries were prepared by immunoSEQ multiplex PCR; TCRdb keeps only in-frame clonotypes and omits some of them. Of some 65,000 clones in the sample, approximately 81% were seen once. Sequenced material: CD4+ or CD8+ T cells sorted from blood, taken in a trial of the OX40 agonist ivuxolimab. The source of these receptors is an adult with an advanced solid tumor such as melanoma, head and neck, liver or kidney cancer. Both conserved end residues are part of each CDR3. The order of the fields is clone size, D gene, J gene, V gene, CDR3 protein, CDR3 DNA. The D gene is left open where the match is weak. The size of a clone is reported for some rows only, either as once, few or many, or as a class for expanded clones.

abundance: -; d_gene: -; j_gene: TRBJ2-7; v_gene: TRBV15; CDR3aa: CATSRDEGRTYEQYF; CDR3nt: TGTGCCACCAGCAGAGACGAGGGCCGTACCTACGAGCAGTACTTC
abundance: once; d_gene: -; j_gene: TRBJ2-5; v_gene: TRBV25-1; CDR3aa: CASSARLMQETQYF; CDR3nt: TGTGCCAGCAGTGCCAGACTAATGCAAGAGACCCAGTACTTC
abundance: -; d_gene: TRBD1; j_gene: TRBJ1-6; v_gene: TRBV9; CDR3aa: CASSVRTGDSPLHF; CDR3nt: TGTGCCAGCAGCGTTAGGACAGGGGATTCACCCCTCCACTTT
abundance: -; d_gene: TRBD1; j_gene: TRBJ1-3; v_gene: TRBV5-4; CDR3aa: CASSRGQVGSGNTIYF; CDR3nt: TGTGCCAGCAGCCGCGGACAGGTCGGCTCTGGAAACACCATATATTTT
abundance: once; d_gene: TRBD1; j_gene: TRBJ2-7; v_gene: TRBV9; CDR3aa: CASSVDDRAEYEQYF; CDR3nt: TGTGCCAGCAGCGTAGACGACAGGGCGGAGTACGAGCAGTACTTC
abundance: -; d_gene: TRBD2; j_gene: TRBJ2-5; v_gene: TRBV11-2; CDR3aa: CASSLGGGTETQYF; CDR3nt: TGTGCCAGCAGCTTAGGCGGGGGAACAGAGACCCAGTACTTC
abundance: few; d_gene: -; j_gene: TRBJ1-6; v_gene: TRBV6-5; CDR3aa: CASNNLPGWPLHF; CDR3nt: TGTGCCAGCAACAACTTGCCTGGTTGGCCCCTCCACTTT
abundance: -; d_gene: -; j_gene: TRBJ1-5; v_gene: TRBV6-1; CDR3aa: CASAPGPFNQPQHF; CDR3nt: TGTGCCAGCGCACCAGGACCGTTCAATCAGCCCCAGCATTTT
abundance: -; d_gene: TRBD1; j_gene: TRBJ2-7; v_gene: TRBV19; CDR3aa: CASKLDGDRAEQYF; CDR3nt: TGTGCCAGTAAACTAGACGGGGACAGGGCCGAGCAGTACTTC
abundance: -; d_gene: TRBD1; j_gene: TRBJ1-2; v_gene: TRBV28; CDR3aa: CASSFKGRGHYGYTF; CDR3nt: TGTGCCAGCAGTTTCAAAGGCAGGGGGCACTATGGCTACACCTTC
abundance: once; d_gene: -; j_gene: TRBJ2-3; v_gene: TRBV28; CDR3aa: CASSLPGATDTQYF; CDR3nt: TGTGCCAGCAGCCTCCCGGGGGCCACAGATACGCAGTATTTT
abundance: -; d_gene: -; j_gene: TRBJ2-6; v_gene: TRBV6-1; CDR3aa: CASSDLKGSSGANVLTF; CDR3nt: TGTGCCAGCAGTGATTTAAAGGGGAGCTCTGGGGCCAACGTCCTGACTTTC
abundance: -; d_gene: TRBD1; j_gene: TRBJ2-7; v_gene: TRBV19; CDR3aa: CASSIVAQGASYEQYF; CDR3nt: TGTGCCAGTAGTATAGTCGCACAGGGGGCATCCTACGAGCAGTACTTC
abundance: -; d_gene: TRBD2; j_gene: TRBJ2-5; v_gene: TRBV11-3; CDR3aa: CASSLGLAGQETQYF; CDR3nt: TGTGCCAGCAGCCTCGGACTAGCGGGCCAAGAGACCCAGTACTTC
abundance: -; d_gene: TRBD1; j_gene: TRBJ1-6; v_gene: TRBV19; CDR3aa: CASSTRDRGRSPLHF; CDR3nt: TGTGCCAGTAGTACAAGGGACAGGGGAAGGTCACCCCTCCACTTT
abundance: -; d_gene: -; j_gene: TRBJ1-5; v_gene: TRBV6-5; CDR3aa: CASRFGSEQPQHF; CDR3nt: TGTGCCAGCAGATTTGGGAGCGAGCAGCCCCAGCATTTT
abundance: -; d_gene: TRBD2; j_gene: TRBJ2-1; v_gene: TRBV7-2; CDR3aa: CASSLSGGASYNEQFF; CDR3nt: TGTGCCAGCAGCTTGAGCGGGGGGGCGTCCTACAATGAGCAGTTCTTC
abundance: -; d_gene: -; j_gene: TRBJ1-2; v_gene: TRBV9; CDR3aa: CASSAETAIRGYTF; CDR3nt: TGTGCCAGCAGTGCCGAGACAGCAATTCGGGGCTACACCTTC